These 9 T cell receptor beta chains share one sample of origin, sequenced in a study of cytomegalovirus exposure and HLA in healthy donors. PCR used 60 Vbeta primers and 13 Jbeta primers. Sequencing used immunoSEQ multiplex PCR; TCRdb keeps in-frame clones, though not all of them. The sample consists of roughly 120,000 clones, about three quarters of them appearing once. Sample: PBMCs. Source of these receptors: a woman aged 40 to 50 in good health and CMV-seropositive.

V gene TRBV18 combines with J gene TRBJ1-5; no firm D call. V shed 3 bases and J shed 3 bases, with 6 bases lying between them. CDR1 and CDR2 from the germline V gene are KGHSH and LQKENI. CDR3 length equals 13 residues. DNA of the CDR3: TGTGCCAGCTCACCGGCGGACAATCAGCCCCAGCATTTT. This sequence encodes CASSPADNQPQHF.

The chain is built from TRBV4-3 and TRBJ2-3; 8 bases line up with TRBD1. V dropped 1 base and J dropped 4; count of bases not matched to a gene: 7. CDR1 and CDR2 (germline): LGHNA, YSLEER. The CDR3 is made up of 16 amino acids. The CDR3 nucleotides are TGCGCCAGCAGCCAAGGTTACGCGACAGGGGCAGATACGCAGTATTTT. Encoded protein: CASSQGYATGADTQYF.

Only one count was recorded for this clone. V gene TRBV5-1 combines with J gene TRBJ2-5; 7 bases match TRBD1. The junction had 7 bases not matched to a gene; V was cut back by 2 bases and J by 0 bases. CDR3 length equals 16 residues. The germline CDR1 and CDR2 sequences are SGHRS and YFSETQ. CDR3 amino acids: CASSFNHRGYQETQYF. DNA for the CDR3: TGCGCCAGCAGCTTCAACCACAGGGGATACCAAGAGACCCAGTACTTC.

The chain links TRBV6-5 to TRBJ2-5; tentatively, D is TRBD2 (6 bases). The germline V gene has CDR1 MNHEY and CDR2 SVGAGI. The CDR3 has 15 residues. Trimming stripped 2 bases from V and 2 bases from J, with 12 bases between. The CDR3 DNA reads TGTGCCAGCAGTTACGGGCGGGGCACTCAAGAGACCCAGTACTTC. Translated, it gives CASSYGRGTQETQYF.

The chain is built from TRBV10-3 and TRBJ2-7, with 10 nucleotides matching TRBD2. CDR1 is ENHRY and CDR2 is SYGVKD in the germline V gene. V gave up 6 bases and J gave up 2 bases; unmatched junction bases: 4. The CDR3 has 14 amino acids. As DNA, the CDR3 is TGTGCCATCAGATTAGCGGGAGGACCCTACGAGCAGTACTTC. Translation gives CAIRLAGGPYEQYF.

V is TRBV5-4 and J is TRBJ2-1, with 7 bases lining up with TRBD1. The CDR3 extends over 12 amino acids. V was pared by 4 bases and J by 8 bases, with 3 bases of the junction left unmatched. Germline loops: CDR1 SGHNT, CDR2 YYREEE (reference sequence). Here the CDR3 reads CASSGQVDEQFF. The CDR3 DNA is TGTGCCAGCAGCGGACAGGTCGATGAGCAGTTCTTC.

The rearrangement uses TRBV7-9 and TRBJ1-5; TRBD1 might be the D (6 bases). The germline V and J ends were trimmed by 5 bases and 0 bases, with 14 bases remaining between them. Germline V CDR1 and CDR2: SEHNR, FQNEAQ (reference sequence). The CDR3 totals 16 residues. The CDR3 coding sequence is TGTGCCAGCAGCCCCGACAGGCCAAATAGCAATCAGCCCCAGCATTTT. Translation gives CASSPDRPNSNQPQHF.

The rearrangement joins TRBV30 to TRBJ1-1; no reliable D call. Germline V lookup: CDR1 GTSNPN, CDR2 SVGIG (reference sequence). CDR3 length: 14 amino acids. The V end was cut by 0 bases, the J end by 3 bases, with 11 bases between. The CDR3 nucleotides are TGTGCCTGGAGTGTGACCATGGGAGACACTGAAGCTTTCTTT. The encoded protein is CAWSVTMGDTEAFF.

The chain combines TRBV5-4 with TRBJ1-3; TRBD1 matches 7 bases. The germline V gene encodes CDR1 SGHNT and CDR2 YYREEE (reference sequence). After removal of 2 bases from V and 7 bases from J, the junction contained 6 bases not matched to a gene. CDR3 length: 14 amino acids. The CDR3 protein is CASSLQGSGNTIYF. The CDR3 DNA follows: TGTGCCAGCAGCTTACAGGGGAGTGGTAACACCATATATTTT.